Below, one T cell receptor (beta chain) is given with its context. This entry comes from a study of blood T cell repertoires in COVID-19. Data came from immunoSEQ multiplex PCR; TCRdb stores just in-frame clones and leaves some out. The sample lists 120,000 to 150,000 clones; around nine tenths were seen once. This CDR3 is built from 21 residues. The J segment lost 7 bases and the V segment lost 0 bases, leaving 25 bases of the junction unmatched. In germline, CDR1 is SGHTA, CDR2 FQGNSA. The receptor was derived from a man in his fifties or sixties with active or convalescent COVID-19. What was sequenced was peripheral blood. V gene TRBV7-2 combines with J gene TRBJ2-5; 8 bases match TRBD1. The chain's CDR3 is CASSLARVGQATNYNAGTQYF. The CDR3, as DNA: TGTGCCAGCAGCTTAGCAAGAGTGGGACAGGCAACAAACTACAACGCGGGGACCCAGTACTTC.